Below are 4 T cell receptor beta chains sequenced from a single sample in a study of blood T cell repertoires in COVID-19. Using immunoSEQ multiplex PCR, the repertoire was profiled, and TCRdb retains in-frame clones only, with some absent. The data show 250,000 or so clones, over 70% seen once. The sequencing input was PBMCs or T cells enriched from blood (not recorded which). The receptor set was obtained from a woman in her thirties or forties who had been exposed to COVID-19.

The chain recombines TRBV4-1 with TRBJ1-4, with 8 bases that match TRBD1. J was trimmed by 7 bases and V by 1 base; bases with no gene match: 5. Germline V gene data show CDR1 as MGHRA and CDR2 as YSYEKL. The CDR3 is 15 amino acids. The CDR3 sequence is CASSQVTGASEKLFF. CDR3 in DNA: TGCGCCAGCAGCCAAGTGACAGGGGCTAGTGAAAAACTGTTTTTT.

The sample holds one count of this clone. This chain uses TRBV30 with TRBJ1-3; D remains ambiguous. Trimming took 3 bases from V and 2 from J, leaving 11 bases between them. The CDR3 consists of 14 residues. Germline V gene data show CDR1 as GTSNPN and CDR2 as SVGIG (reference sequence). CDR3 sequence reads: CAWRGRSTGNTIYF. DNA of the CDR3: TGTGCCTGGAGGGGGAGGAGTACTGGAAACACCATATATTTT.

This sequence joins TRBV4-1 and TRBJ1-5; TRBD1 might be the D (5 bases). This CDR3 region has 15 residues. Germline CDR1 is MGHRA and CDR2 is YSYEKL. Trimming removed 3 bases from V and 1 base from J, with 10 bases in between. CDR3 loop: CASSHRAASNQPQHF. The CDR3 DNA is TGCGCCAGCAGCCACAGGGCGGCGAGCAATCAGCCCCAGCATTTT.

This clone was found once. This chain links TRBV6-1 with TRBJ2-7; TRBD2 matches at 8 bases. The V and J ends lost 2 bases and 3 bases, in that order; junction bases with no gene match: 18. The CDR3 length is 19 residues. Germline-derived CDR1 and CDR2 are MNHNS and SASEGT. CDR3 sequence reads: CASSEKGTEGLVTLYEQYV. Written as DNA, the CDR3 is TGTGCCAGCAGTGAAAAAGGGACTGAGGGACTAGTCACCCTCTACGAGCAGTACGTC.